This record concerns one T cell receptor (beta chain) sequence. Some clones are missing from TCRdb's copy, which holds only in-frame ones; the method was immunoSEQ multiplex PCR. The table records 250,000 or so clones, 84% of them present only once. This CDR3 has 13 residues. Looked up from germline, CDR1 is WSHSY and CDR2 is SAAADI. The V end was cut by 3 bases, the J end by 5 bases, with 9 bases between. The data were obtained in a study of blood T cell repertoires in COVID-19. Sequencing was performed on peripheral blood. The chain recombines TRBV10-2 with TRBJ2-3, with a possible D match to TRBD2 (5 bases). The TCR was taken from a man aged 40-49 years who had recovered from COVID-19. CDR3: CASSEGRGDTQYF. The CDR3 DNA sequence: TGCGCCAGCAGTGAAGGTCGGGGAGATACGCAGTATTTT.